This T cell receptor beta chain was observed in a study of T cell responses to AZD1222 COVID-19 vaccine. With 2 bases clipped from V and 1 base from J, the junction kept 5 bases outside the gene matches. The CDR3 extends over 17 amino acids. Germline V gene data show CDR1 as KGHSH and CDR2 as LQKENI. In regard to this clone: Its specificity is unknown.

Clones were read by immunoSEQ multiplex PCR, and TCRdb kept only the in-frame ones, dropping some. The sample includes approximately 140,000 clones, around 90% of them seen just once. Broader study findings: Reports indicate that nearly half of spike-specific TCRs are directed at unmutated variant regions. Just a handful of AZD1222 recipients were seropositive at baseline. Most donors were white British and more were female, and clonal diversity was possibly underestimated. Spike-specific TCR breadth and depth were elevated following two AZD1222 doses.

This TCR was recovered from an adult who received the AZD1222 COVID-19 vaccine. The rearrangement uses TRBV18 and TRBJ2-2; TRBD2 aligns across 9 bases. Sequences were derived from peripheral blood, sampled 28 days after the second AZD1222 dose. The CDR3 protein is CASSPGPSGMNTGELFF. DNA of the CDR3: TGTGCCAGCTCACCAGGTCCTAGCGGGATGAACACCGGGGAGCTGTTTTTT. Full variable domain (outside the CDR3, taken from reference TRBV18 and TRBJ2-2): NAGVMQNPRHLVRRRGQEARLRCSPMKGHSHVYWYRQLPEEGLKFMVYLQKENIIDESGMPKERFSAEFPKEGPSILRIQQVVRGDSAAYFCASSPGPSGMNTGELFFGEGSRLTVL.